The 30 T cell receptor beta chains in this list originate from one sample, sequenced in a study of T cell responses to AZD1222 COVID-19 vaccine. TCRdb keeps only in-frame clones here, not all; method: immunoSEQ multiplex PCR. Here the sample spans roughly 55,000 clones, 87% being singletons. Sample: peripheral blood, taken on day 0 of AZD1222 vaccination. All receptors derive from an adult in good health.

The V and J genes are TRBV7-9 and TRBJ2-5; 12 bases fit TRBD2. The V gene's germline CDR1 is SEHNR and CDR2 FQNEAQ (reference sequence). This CDR3 is built from 16 residues. The junction had 7 bases not matched to a gene; V was cut back by 3 bases and J by 5 bases. The DNA of the CDR3 is TGTGCCAGCAGCTTGACTAGCGGGGGCCGAAGGGAGACCCAGTACTTC. Its translation is CASSLTSGGRRETQYF.

This chain connects TRBV29-1 to TRBJ1-3, with TRBD1 identical over 11 bases. The CDR3 has 14 amino acids. V was pared by 6 bases and J by 0 bases, with 1 base of the junction left unmatched. The germline V gene has CDR1 SQVTM and CDR2 ANQGSEA. The CDR3 here is CSVGTGGSGNTIYF. CDR3 bases: TGCAGCGTGGGGACAGGGGGCTCTGGAAACACCATATATTTT.

The CDR3 loop reads CASQRGRQDQETQYF. The CDR3 DNA reads TGTGCCAGCCAAAGAGGGAGGCAGGACCAAGAGACCCAGTACTTC. The chain couples TRBV4-2 to TRBJ2-5, with D perhaps matching TRBD2 (6 bases). Germline CDR1 LGHNA, CDR2 YNFKEQ. The CDR3 totals 15 residues. The V end lost 8 bases, the J end lost 0 bases, and 16 bases lay between the germline ends.

V is TRBV19 and J is TRBJ1-2; D is uncertain. CDR1 is LNHDA, CDR2 SQIVND, per germline (reference sequence). V was pared by 6 bases and J by 1 base, with 12 bases between. The CDR3 is made up of 14 amino acids. The CDR3 DNA is TGTGCCAGTAGGGGCAGGACCCTTAACTATGGCTACACCTTC. As protein: CASRGRTLNYGYTF.

The chain links TRBV6-2 or TRBV6-3 to TRBJ2-3, with D possibly matching TRBD2 (6 bases). This CDR3 is 16 amino acids long. In germline, CDR1 is MNHEY, CDR2 SVGEGT. The germline V and J ends were trimmed by 5 bases and 3 bases, with 18 bases remaining between them. CDR3 protein: CASSTSSLAGTDTQYF. CDR3 bases: TGTGCCAGCAGTACCAGTTCCCTCGCGGGGACAGATACGCAGTATTTT.

The genes are TRBV5-4 and TRBJ1-2; D is unclear. The CDR3 length is 13 residues. Between the trimmed V and J ends, which lost 1 base and 4 bases, there was a span of 8 bases. Germline assignment: CDR1 SGHNT and CDR2 YYREEE (reference sequence). This chain's CDR3 is CASSLTGVYGYTF. The DNA of the CDR3 is TGTGCCAGCAGCTTGACGGGCGTCTATGGCTACACCTTC.

This rearrangement joins TRBV7-3 to TRBJ1-1; tentatively, D is TRBD1 (6 bases). The CDR3 extends over 13 amino acids. Deletions cut 2 bases from V and 7 bases from J, with 11 bases between. Germline V gene sequence: CDR1 SGHTA, CDR2 FQGTGA. CDR3 in amino acids: CASSLGGQSEAFF. The DNA for the CDR3 is TGTGCCAGCAGCTTAGGGGGACAAAGTGAAGCTTTCTTT.

V usage is TRBV19 and J usage is TRBJ2-2; possible D gene TRBD1, 6 bases. The germline CDR1 and CDR2 sequences are LNHDA and SQIVND (reference sequence). The length of the CDR3 is 13 residues. The chain's CDR3 is CVGGDTNTGELFF. For the CDR3, the DNA is TGTGTTGGGGGCGACACGAACACCGGGGAGCTGTTTTTT.

J is TRBJ2-3 and V is TRBV23-1, with D perhaps TRBD1 or TRBD2 (5 bases each). TRBV23-1 is recorded as an ORF, its role being uncertain. The CDR3 sequence is 15 residues long. V lost 9 bases to trimming and J lost 4 bases, with 20 bases between them. CDR3 sequence: CASNWGPRLPDTQYF. CDR3 bases: TGCGCCAGTAACTGGGGACCGAGACTACCAGATACGCAGTATTTT.

The genes are TRBV6-1 and TRBJ1-4, with a tentative D call TRBD1 (6 bases). The length of the CDR3 is 18 residues. Trimming took off 4 bases at V and 0 bases at J, with 18 bases between the two ends. The germline V gene has CDR1 MNHNS and CDR2 SASEGT. The CDR3 region is CASSVVRVEGATNEKLFF. DNA of the CDR3: TGTGCCAGCAGTGTCGTCAGGGTGGAGGGGGCAACTAATGAAAAACTGTTTTTT.

This clone was observed once. V and J are TRBV12-3 or TRBV12-4 and TRBJ2-7, with a weak D call TRBD2 (5 bases). Between the trimmed V and J ends, which lost 3 bases and 4 bases, there was a span of 7 bases. This CDR3 is 12 amino acids long. In DNA form, the CDR3 reads TGTGCCAGCAGTTTGTGGAGGTACGAGCAGTACTTC. It yields the protein CASSLWRYEQYF.

The chain has TRBV15 and TRBJ1-4; D is unclear. The ends were cut back, 5 bases at V and 5 bases at J, with 9 bases in the middle. Germline V lookup: CDR1 LNHNV, CDR2 YYDKDF (reference sequence). The CDR3 extends over 13 amino acids. The CDR3 is CATSDYQNEKLFF. The CDR3 DNA reads as TGTGCCACCAGCGACTACCAGAATGAAAAACTGTTTTTT.

This clone showed up just once. The chain uses TRBV11-2 and TRBJ1-6; possible D gene TRBD1, 5 bases. CDR1 and CDR2 (germline): SGHAT, FQNNGV. This CDR3 region has 17 residues. V gave up 10 bases and J gave up 9 bases, with 28 bases separating them. The CDR3 loop is CATRQYPLLGLGSPLHF. DNA for the CDR3: TGTGCCACCCGACAGTATCCCCTTTTGGGCCTTGGTTCACCCCTCCACTTT.

The rearrangement uses TRBV5-4 and TRBJ1-3; 7 nucleotides match TRBD1. V shed 4 bases and J 4 bases; nucleotides not matched to a gene: 8. This CDR3 comprises 15 residues. Germline CDR1 and CDR2: SGHNT and YYREEE (reference sequence). The DNA for the CDR3 is TGTGCCAGCAGCCCTAAAGGGGGCGCCGGAAACACCATATATTTT. Translating it yields CASSPKGGAGNTIYF.

The chain carries TRBV3-1 (or the pseudogene TRBV3-2) and TRBJ1-2; 8 bases match TRBD1. CDR1 is LGHDT and CDR2 is YNNKEL in the germline V gene (reference sequence). The CDR3 is made up of 15 amino acids. With V trimmed by 4 bases and J by 4 bases, 8 bases remained unmatched. The CDR3 protein is CASSPETGAGYGYTF. In DNA, the CDR3 is TGTGCCAGCAGCCCCGAGACAGGGGCTGGCTATGGCTACACCTTC.

The CDR3 region is CASSTTGNNSPLHF. In nucleotides, the CDR3 is TGTGCCAGCAGTACCACAGGGAATAATTCACCCCTCCACTTT. The chain joins TRBV6-5 to TRBJ1-6, with a weak D call TRBD1 (6 bases). Germline values: CDR1 MNHEY, CDR2 SVGAGI. V was pared by 5 bases and J by 5 bases, with 10 bases between. The CDR3 contains 14 residues.

This chain joins TRBV6-5 and TRBJ1-5; D gene ambiguous. The CDR3 consists of 14 residues. The germline CDR1 and CDR2 sequences are MNHEY and SVGAGI. Between the trimmed V and J ends, which lost 2 bases and 4 bases, there was a span of 9 bases. The CDR3 DNA sequence: TGTGCCAGCAGTTACGGGCAGCCTAATCAGCCCCAGCATTTT. As protein: CASSYGQPNQPQHF.

V is TRBV7-2 and J is TRBJ2-3, with 11 bases that match TRBD2. From germline, CDR1 is SGHTA and CDR2 FQGNSA. This CDR3 contains 16 residues. The V and J ends lost 2 bases and 2 bases, in that order; junction bases with no gene match: 3. This chain's CDR3 is CASSLLAGGYTDTQYF. The CDR3 bases are TGTGCCAGCAGCTTACTAGCGGGGGGCTACACAGATACGCAGTATTTT.

In this sample, this clone turned up once. The chain recombines TRBV11-1 with TRBJ2-7, with D hard to call. This CDR3 contains 13 residues. V lost 3 bases to trimming and J lost 2 bases, with 8 bases between them. The germline CDR1 and CDR2 sequences are SGHAT and FQDESV (reference sequence). The CDR3, as DNA: TGTGCCAGCAGCTTTGGGGTGACCTACGAGCAGTACTTC. Protein product: CASSFGVTYEQYF.

The rearrangement links TRBV6-1 to TRBJ1-5; TRBD1 is a possible D gene (5 bases). The V gene lost 3 bases and the J gene lost 2 bases, with 8 bases spanning the gap. Germline lookup yields CDR1 MNHNS and CDR2 SASEGT. The CDR3 extends over 14 amino acids. Here the CDR3 DNA reads TGTGCCAGCAGTGATGGGGGTGGCAATCAGCCCCAGCATTTT. It yields the protein CASSDGGGNQPQHF.

The gene calls are TRBV28 and TRBJ1-1; D ambiguous. Per germline, CDR1 MDHEN and CDR2 SYDVKM. The length of the CDR3 is 15 residues. V shed 6 bases and J shed 0 bases, with 14 bases lying between them. CDR3: CASSPPTGMNTEAFF. The CDR3 DNA reads TGTGCCAGCAGCCCACCGACGGGAATGAACACTGAAGCTTTCTTT.

The rearrangement links TRBV3-1 (or the pseudogene TRBV3-2) to TRBJ2-7; D may be TRBD1 (6 bases). V shed 1 base and J shed 2 bases, with 12 bases lying between them. The CDR3 length is 15 residues. Germline V gene sequence: CDR1 LGHDT, CDR2 YNNKEL (reference sequence). The CDR3 sequence is CASSQGTGLAYEQYF. In nucleotides, the CDR3 is TGTGCCAGCAGCCAAGGTACAGGGCTGGCCTACGAGCAGTACTTC.

There are a few counts of this clone. V usage is TRBV5-5 and J usage is TRBJ1-4; a weak D match, TRBD1 (6 bases). The CDR3 runs 15 residues. Germline values: CDR1 SGHKS, CDR2 YYEKEE (reference sequence). V lost 4 bases to trimming and J lost 1 base, with 11 bases between them. The CDR3 DNA reads TGTGCCAGCAGCCGCCGGGACATAACTAATGAAAAACTGTTTTTT. Residues: CASSRRDITNEKLFF.

This chain joins TRBV28 and TRBJ1-2; 8 nucleotides match TRBD1. The germline gives CDR1 MDHEN, CDR2 SYDVKM. V lost 8 bases to trimming and J lost 7 bases; unmatched junction nucleotides: 12. The CDR3 sequence is 14 residues long. CDR3 residues: CASRQGQGAGGYTF. The CDR3 nucleotides are TGTGCCAGCCGCCAGGGGCAGGGGGCGGGTGGCTACACCTTC.

This chain connects TRBV3-1 (or the pseudogene TRBV3-2) to TRBJ2-3; the D gene is possibly TRBD1 (5 bases). The length of the CDR3 is 11 residues. V lost 0 bases to trimming and J lost 12 bases, with 7 bases between them. CDR1 is LGHDT and CDR2 is YNNKEL in the germline V gene (reference sequence). The CDR3 loop is CASSQDGAQYF. CDR3 in DNA: TGTGCCAGCAGCCAAGATGGGGCCCAGTATTTT.

The chain employs TRBV19 and TRBJ2-7; possibly TRBD1 or TRBD2 for D (5 bases each). Between the trimmed V and J ends, which lost 11 bases and 6 bases, there was a span of 14 bases. The CDR3 consists of 11 residues. Germline CDR1 LNHDA, CDR2 SQIVND (reference sequence). CDR3 in amino acids: CAVGRVGEQYF. The CDR3 coding sequence is TGTGCCGTGGGGCGGGTTGGCGAGCAGTACTTC.

CDR3 sequence (DNA): TGTGCCAGCAGGCCCATGTCCGGCTGGGAGCAGTACTTC. This translates into CASRPMSGWEQYF. The chain links TRBV27 to TRBJ2-7; D gene uncertain. V was pared by 6 bases and J by 7 bases, with 16 bases between. Germline loops: CDR1 MNHEY, CDR2 SMNVEV (reference sequence). This CDR3 has 13 residues.

The chain uses TRBV6-2 or TRBV6-3 and TRBJ2-7; possible D gene TRBD1, 7 bases. The V gene's germline CDR1 is MNHEY and CDR2 SVGEGT. V lost 2 bases to trimming and J lost 3 bases, with 17 bases between them. The CDR3 extends over 16 amino acids. The CDR3 sequence is CASSYGGTVGSYEQYF. The CDR3 bases are TGTGCCAGCAGTTACGGCGGGACAGTAGGGAGCTACGAGCAGTACTTC.

The rearrangement uses TRBV18 and TRBJ2-7; either TRBD1 or TRBD2 may supply D (5 bases each). The CDR3 has 15 residues. Germline V gives CDR1 KGHSH, CDR2 LQKENI. V was shortened by 3 bases and J by 2 bases, with 14 bases between the two germline ends. The chain's CDR3 is CASSPRESSTYEQYF. In DNA, the CDR3 is TGTGCCAGCTCACCCAGGGAGTCATCAACCTACGAGCAGTACTTC.

The genes are TRBV7-9 and TRBJ1-1, with D maybe TRBD1 (6 bases). This CDR3 spans 13 amino acids. Per the germline V gene, CDR1 is SEHNR and CDR2 is FQNEAQ (reference sequence). Between the trimmed V and J ends, which lost 5 bases and 5 bases, there was a span of 12 bases. The DNA for the CDR3 is TGTGCCAGCAGCCTTATACAGGGAACTGAAGCTTTCTTT. As protein: CASSLIQGTEAFF.